This TCR beta chain was identified in a study of OX40 agonist ivuxolimab in advanced cancers. Sequencing was performed with immunoSEQ multiplex PCR; in TCRdb, only in-frame clones are kept and a portion is missing. Here the sample spans tens of thousands of clones, about 90% being singletons. V dropped 9 bases and J dropped 6 bases, with 16 bases sitting between them. The CDR3 contains 13 residues. Germline V gene lookup returns CDR1 MNHNS and CDR2 SASEGT. This rearrangement joins TRBV6-1 to TRBJ2-3, with D perhaps TRBD2 (5 bases). The sample consisted of CD4+ or CD8+ T cells sorted from blood, taken in a trial of the OX40 agonist ivuxolimab. The TCR sequence derives from an adult with an advanced solid tumor such as melanoma, head and neck, liver or kidney cancer. CDR3 bases: TGTGCCAGTTCGCGAGGGTATACGGATACGCAGTATTTT. This translates into CASSRGYTDTQYF.